This entry lists 18 T cell receptor beta chains sequenced from one sample in a study of T-cell reconstitution after alpha-beta-depleted transplantation in children. A library of TCRbeta sequences, prepared with unique molecular identifiers, was generated. MiXCR, applied by TCRdb to the PCR reads, yields one record per CDR3 protein. The sample consists of fewer than 750,000 distinct CDR3 sequences, roughly 23% of them appearing once. The input for sequencing was PBMCs, mostly from graft donor cells, taken 360 days after TCRalphabeta/CD19-depleted stem cell transplant. The receptors come from a boy under three years old who had a stem cell transplant for acute myeloid leukemia, so the T cells may come from the graft donor.

The chain couples TRBV11-2 to TRBJ2-1; TRBD2 aligns across 8 bases. The germline gives CDR1 SGHAT, CDR2 FQNNGV. Unmatched junction bases numbered 13, after V lost 2 bases and J lost 4 bases. This CDR3 contains 18 residues. The CDR3 DNA is TGTGCCAGCAGCTTATTAAAGGTCAGGCGGGGGGCATACAATGAGCAGTTCTTC. Amino acids: CASSLLKVRRGAYNEQFF.

This clonotype was picked up many times. The rearrangement uses TRBV7-9 and TRBJ2-6; perhaps TRBD1 as D (6 bases). This CDR3 has 14 residues. CDR1 and CDR2 from the germline V gene are SEHNR and FQNEAQ (reference sequence). CDR3 DNA sequence: TGTGCTCCGGACAGCCGCTCTGGGGCCAACGTCCTGACTTTC. It yields the protein CAPDSRSGANVLTF.

The chain couples TRBV18 to TRBJ1-1, with a possible D match to TRBD1 (6 bases). This CDR3 is 14 amino acids long. The V gene's germline CDR1 is KGHSH and CDR2 LQKENI. Deletions cut 3 bases from V and 1 base from J, with 9 bases between. The chain's CDR3 is CASSPLTGNTEAFF. For the CDR3, the DNA is TGTGCCAGCTCACCTTTGACAGGGAACACTGAAGCTTTCTTT.

This clonotype showed up just a few times. The V gene is TRBV12-3 or TRBV12-4, the J gene TRBJ2-5; unclear D gene. The CDR3 loop spans 14 amino acids. V was cut by 6 bases and J by 0 bases, with 11 bases left in between. In DNA form, the CDR3 reads TGTGCCAGCAGCGACGGAAGAAACCAAGAGACCCAGTACTTC. It specifies CASSDGRNQETQYF.

The gene calls are TRBV4-3 and TRBJ1-1; a possible D gene is TRBD1 (5 bases). V was pared by 0 bases and J by 1 base, with 18 bases between. The CDR3 is 18 residues long. Germline V gene lookup returns CDR1 LGHNA and CDR2 YSLEER. The CDR3 sequence is CASSQDPWDAVRNTEAFF. In DNA form, the CDR3 reads TGCGCCAGCAGCCAAGACCCCTGGGACGCCGTGCGGAACACTGAAGCTTTCTTT.

Many counts were recorded for this clonotype. This chain links TRBV20-1 with TRBJ2-7, with a weak D call TRBD1 (6 bases). The CDR3 has 13 amino acids. Deletions cut 6 bases from V and 0 bases from J, with 12 bases between. CDR1 and CDR2 from the germline V gene are DFQATT and SNEGSKA (reference sequence). CDR3 sequence: CSANGQISYEQYF. In nucleotides, the CDR3 is TGCAGTGCCAACGGACAGATCTCCTACGAGCAGTACTTC.

The sample holds many counts of this clonotype. The V call is TRBV6-1, the J call TRBJ1-1, with 8 nucleotides matching TRBD1. CDR1 MNHNS and CDR2 SASEGT come from the germline V gene. The CDR3 spans 14 residues. V shed 6 bases and J 1 base; nucleotides not matched to a gene: 4. CDR3 nucleotides: TGTGCCAGCAGCCGGGACAGGCGGAACACTGAAGCTTTCTTT. Its protein product is CASSRDRRNTEAFF.

The chain employs TRBV12-3 or TRBV12-4 and TRBJ1-5; D is unresolved. V lost 2 bases, J lost 3 bases, and 8 bases lay in between. There are 14 residues in the CDR3. This CDR3 is CASSLFAPNQPQHF. The CDR3 DNA is TGTGCCAGCAGTTTATTCGCCCCCAATCAGCCCCAGCATTTT.

This clonotype was seen repeatedly, ten times or more. The chain joins TRBV29-1 to TRBJ1-5; no reliable D call. The germline V gene has CDR1 SQVTM and CDR2 ANQGSEA. The CDR3 has 13 residues. Trimming removed 1 base from V and 7 bases from J, with 11 bases in between. CDR3 amino acids: CSVEVGTGQPQHF. Here the CDR3 DNA reads TGCAGCGTTGAAGTAGGCACTGGGCAGCCCCAGCATTTT.

This rearrangement joins TRBV7-8 to TRBJ2-7; 8 positions agree with TRBD2. CDR3 size: 15 residues. Trimming at V came to 5 bases and at J to 0 bases, leaving 6 bases not matched to a gene. In germline, CDR1 is SGHVS, CDR2 FQNEAQ. The CDR3, as DNA: TGTGCCAGCAGCCAAGGCGGGGGGAGCTCCTACGAGCAGTACGTC. Protein sequence: CASSQGGGSSYEQYV.

This clonotype was found many times. The V call is TRBV7-9, the J call TRBJ2-6; D is perhaps TRBD1 (5 bases). V dropped 5 bases and J dropped 0 bases, with 8 bases sitting between them. The CDR3 has 15 residues. Germline CDR1 reads SEHNR; CDR2 reads FQNEAQ (reference sequence). In DNA, the CDR3 is TGTGCCAGCAGCCAGACAGCCTCTGGGGCCAACGTCCTGACTTTC. It codes for CASSQTASGANVLTF. Combining the CDR3 with reference TRBV7-9 and TRBJ2-6 gives the whole variable domain DTGVSQNPRHKITKRGQNVTFRCDPISEHNRLYWYRQTLGQGPEFLTYFQNEAQLEKSRLLSDRFSAERPKGSFSTLEIQRTEQGDSAMYLCASSQTASGANVLTFGAGSRLTVL.

This clonotype was recorded many times. This chain links TRBV20-1 with TRBJ2-2; D gene uncertain. The CDR3 length is 16 residues. CDR1 DFQATT and CDR2 SNEGSKA come from the germline V gene (reference sequence). Trimming took 3 bases from V and 1 from J, leaving 15 bases between them. Written as DNA, the CDR3 is TGCAGTGCTAGTAGCCACATCGCCTGGAACACCGGGGAGCTGTTTTTT. It specifies CSASSHIAWNTGELFF.

J is TRBJ2-3 and V is TRBV4-3; D is uncertain. Germline lookup yields CDR1 LGHNA and CDR2 YSLEER. Trimming removed 0 bases at V and 4 bases at J, with 11 bases between. CDR3 length equals 15 residues. The CDR3, as DNA: TGCGCCAGCAGCCAAGACTCCCGGGTACCAGATACGCAGTATTTT. This translates into CASSQDSRVPDTQYF.

The CDR3 region has the DNA TGTGCCAGCAGACCACAGCAGTTCTTC. It encodes CASRPQQFF. V gene TRBV2 combines with J gene TRBJ2-1; D remains unclear. The germline V gene has CDR1 SNHLY and CDR2 FYNNEI. The CDR3 has 9 amino acids. V shed 6 bases and J shed 11 bases, with 5 bases lying between them.

In this sample, this clonotype turned up once. The CDR3 bases are TGTGCCAGCAGTTACGGCCAAGGCCACACTGAAGCTTTCTTT. Translation: CASSYGQGHTEAFF. This chain links TRBV6-5 with TRBJ1-1; no definite D call. Germline V lookup: CDR1 MNHEY, CDR2 SVGAGI. The ends were cut back, 2 bases at V and 3 bases at J, with 10 bases in the middle. This CDR3 contains 14 residues.

This clonotype was observed a few times. This sequence joins TRBV24-1 and TRBJ2-7; D not certain. The V end lost 1 base, the J end lost 5 bases, and 5 bases lay between the germline ends. Per germline, CDR1 KGHDR and CDR2 SFDVKD. The CDR3 runs 12 residues. The CDR3 loop reads CATSDFGHEQYF. The CDR3 DNA reads TGTGCCACCAGTGATTTTGGGCACGAGCAGTACTTC.

This clonotype was counted a single time. The V gene is TRBV20-1, the J gene TRBJ2-7; TRBD1 might be the D (6 bases). This CDR3 has 13 amino acids. V lost 6 bases and J 4 bases, leaving 16 bases between the germline ends. Germline assignment: CDR1 DFQATT and CDR2 SNEGSKA (reference sequence). CDR3 protein: CSAIQGNRYEQYV. In nucleotides, the CDR3 is TGCAGTGCGATACAGGGAAATAGATACGAGCAGTACGTC.

This clonotype was picked up a small number of times. The J gene is TRBJ1-2, the V gene TRBV5-1; D remains ambiguous. From germline, CDR1 is SGHRS and CDR2 YFSETQ. Trimming removed 4 bases from V and 8 bases from J, with 15 bases in between. There are 13 residues in the CDR3. The CDR3 region is CASSATTETGYTF. DNA for the CDR3: TGCGCCAGCAGCGCCACCACAGAAACGGGCTACACCTTC.